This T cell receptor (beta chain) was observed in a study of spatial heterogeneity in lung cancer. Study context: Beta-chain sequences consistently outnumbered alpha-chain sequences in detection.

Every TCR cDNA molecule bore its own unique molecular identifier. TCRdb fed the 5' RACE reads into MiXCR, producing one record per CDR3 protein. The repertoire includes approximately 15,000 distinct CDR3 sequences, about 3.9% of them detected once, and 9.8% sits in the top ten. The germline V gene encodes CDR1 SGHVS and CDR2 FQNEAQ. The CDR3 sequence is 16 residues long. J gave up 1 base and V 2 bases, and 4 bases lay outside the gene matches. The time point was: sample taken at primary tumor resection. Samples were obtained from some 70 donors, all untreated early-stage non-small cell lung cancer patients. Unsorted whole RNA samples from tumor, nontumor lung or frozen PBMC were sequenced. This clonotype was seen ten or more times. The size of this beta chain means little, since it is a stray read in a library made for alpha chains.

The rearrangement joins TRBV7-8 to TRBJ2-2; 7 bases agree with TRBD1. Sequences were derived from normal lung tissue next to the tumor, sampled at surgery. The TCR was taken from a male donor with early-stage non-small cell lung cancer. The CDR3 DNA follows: TGTGCCAGCAGCTTACAGGGGGATCTGAACACCGGGGAGCTGTTTTTT. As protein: CASSLQGDLNTGELFF.